This TCR beta chain is drawn from a study of T cells in Graves' hyperthyroidism and ophthalmopathy. A word on this clonotype: A much larger clone is a single base away; this may be a read error.

The CDR3 length is 13 residues. CDR1 and CDR2 from the germline V gene are SGHAT and FQNNGV. Trimming took 0 bases from V and 6 from J, leaving 8 bases between them. Amplification yielded TCR beta CDR3 regions, with RNA transcripts as the source. The TCR CDR3 was amplified in a first-round RT-PCR using the HTBI primer set. TCRdb re-called the multiplex PCR reads through MiXCR, storing one row per CDR3 protein. The data show 490,000 or so distinct CDR3 sequences, with 16% seen just once and approximately 30% held by the top ten. The chain links TRBV11-2 to TRBJ1-2, with D perhaps matching TRBD1 (5 bases). The specimen sequenced was blood. This receptor was taken from a woman in her thirties with Graves' ophthalmopathy. The CDR3, as DNA: TGTGCCAGCAGCTTAGACAGGGATCATGGCTACACCTTC. Protein sequence: CASSLDRDHGYTF.